This T cell receptor (beta chain) was identified in a study of blood T cell repertoires in COVID-19. Whole-study context: Spain, Italy and the United States supplied samples that represented acute and convalescent COVID-19. T cells, B-cell-depleted T cells, or PBMCs supplied cDNA or gDNA.

As handled by the study authors: Reference gene primers were amplified, and this amplification served to estimate nucleated cell counts. The data were produced by immunoSEQ multiplex PCR, yet TCRdb's version contains in-frame clones alone and is incomplete. V and J calls and clone size are those listed in that table; D and trimming were worked out from the DNA. The sample lists fewer than 150,000 clones, 88% seen once, with about 28% in the top ten. The material sequenced was peripheral blood. This TCR was recovered from a human donor in a cohort sampled during active COVID-19.

CDR3 bases: TGTGCCAGCAGCCCGGGACTAGCGGGGGGCGGAAATACGCAGTATTTT. As protein: CASSPGLAGGGNTQYF. The chain has TRBV5-6 and TRBJ2-3, with TRBD2 matching over 15 bases. V shed 4 bases, J shed 7 bases, and the junction held 7 bases outside the gene matches. CDR1 SGHDT and CDR2 YYEEEE come from the germline V gene. The CDR3 totals 16 residues.